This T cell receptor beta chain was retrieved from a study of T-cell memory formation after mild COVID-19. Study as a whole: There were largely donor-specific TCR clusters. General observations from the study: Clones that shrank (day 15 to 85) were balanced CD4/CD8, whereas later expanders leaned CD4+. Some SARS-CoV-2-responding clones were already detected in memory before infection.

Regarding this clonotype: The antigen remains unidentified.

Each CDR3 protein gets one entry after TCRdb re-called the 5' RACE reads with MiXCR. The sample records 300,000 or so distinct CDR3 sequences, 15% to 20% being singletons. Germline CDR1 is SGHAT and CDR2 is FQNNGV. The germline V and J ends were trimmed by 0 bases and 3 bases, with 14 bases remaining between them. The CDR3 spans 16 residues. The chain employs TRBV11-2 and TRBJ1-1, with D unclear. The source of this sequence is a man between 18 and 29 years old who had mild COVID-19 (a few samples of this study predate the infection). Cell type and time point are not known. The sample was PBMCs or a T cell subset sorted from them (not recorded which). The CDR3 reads CASSLEVGTVYTEAFF. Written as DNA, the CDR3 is TGTGCCAGCAGCTTAGAGGTGGGCACGGTGTACACTGAAGCTTTCTTT.